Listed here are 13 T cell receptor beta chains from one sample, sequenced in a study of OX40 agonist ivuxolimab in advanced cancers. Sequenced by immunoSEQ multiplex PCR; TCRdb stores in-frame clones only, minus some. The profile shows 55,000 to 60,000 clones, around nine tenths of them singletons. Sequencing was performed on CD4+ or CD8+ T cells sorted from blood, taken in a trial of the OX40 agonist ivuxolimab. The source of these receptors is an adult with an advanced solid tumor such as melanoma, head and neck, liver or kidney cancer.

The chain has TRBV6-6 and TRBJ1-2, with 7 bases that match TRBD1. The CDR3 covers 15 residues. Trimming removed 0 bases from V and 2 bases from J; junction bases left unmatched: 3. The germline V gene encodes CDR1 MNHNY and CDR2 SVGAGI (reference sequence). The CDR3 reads CASSYSQQGNYGYTF. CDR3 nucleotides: TGTGCCAGCAGTTACTCACAACAGGGGAACTATGGCTACACCTTC.

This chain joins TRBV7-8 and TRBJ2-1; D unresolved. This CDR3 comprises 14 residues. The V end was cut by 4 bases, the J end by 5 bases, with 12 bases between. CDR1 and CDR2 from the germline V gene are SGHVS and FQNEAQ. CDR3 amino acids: CASSWVGSNNEQFF. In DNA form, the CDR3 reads TGTGCCAGCAGCTGGGTCGGTTCAAACAATGAGCAGTTCTTC.

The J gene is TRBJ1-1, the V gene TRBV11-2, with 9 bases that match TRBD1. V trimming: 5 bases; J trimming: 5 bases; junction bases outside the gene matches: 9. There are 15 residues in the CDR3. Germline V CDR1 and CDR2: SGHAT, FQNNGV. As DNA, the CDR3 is TGTGCCAGCAGCCTAAACCGGGACAGGGCGACTGAAGCTTTCTTT. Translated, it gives CASSLNRDRATEAFF.

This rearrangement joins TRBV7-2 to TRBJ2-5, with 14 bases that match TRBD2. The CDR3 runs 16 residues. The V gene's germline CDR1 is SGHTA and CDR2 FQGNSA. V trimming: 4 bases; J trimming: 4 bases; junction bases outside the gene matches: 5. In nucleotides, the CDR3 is TGTGCCAGCAGCTACGGACTAGCGGGAGGACGAGAGACCCAGTACTTC. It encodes CASSYGLAGGRETQYF.

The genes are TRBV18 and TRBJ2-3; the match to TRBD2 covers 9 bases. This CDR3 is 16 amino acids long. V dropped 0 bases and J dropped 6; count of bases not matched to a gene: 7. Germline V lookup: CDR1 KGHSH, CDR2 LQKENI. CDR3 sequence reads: CASSPPGSGGRDTQYF. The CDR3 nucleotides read TGTGCCAGCTCACCACCGGGTAGCGGGGGCAGGGATACGCAGTATTTT.

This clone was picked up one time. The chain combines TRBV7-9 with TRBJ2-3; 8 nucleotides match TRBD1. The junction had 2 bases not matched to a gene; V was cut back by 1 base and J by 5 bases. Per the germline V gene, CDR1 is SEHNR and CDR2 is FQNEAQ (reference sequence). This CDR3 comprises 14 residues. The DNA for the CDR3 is TGTGCCAGCAGCTTAGGCAGGGGGCGAGATACGCAGTATTTT. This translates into CASSLGRGRDTQYF.

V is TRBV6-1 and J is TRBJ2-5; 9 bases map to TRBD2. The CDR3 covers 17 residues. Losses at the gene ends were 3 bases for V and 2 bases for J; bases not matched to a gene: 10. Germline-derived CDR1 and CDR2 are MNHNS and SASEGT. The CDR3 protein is CASSDRLGTSWQETQYF. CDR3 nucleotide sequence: TGTGCCAGCAGTGATAGGCTGGGGACTAGCTGGCAAGAGACCCAGTACTTC.

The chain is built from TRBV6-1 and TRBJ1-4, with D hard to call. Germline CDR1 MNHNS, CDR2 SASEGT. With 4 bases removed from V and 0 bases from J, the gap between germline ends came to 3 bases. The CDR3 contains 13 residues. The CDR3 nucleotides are TGTGCCAGCAGTGTTGCAACTAATGAAAAACTGTTTTTT. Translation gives CASSVATNEKLFF.

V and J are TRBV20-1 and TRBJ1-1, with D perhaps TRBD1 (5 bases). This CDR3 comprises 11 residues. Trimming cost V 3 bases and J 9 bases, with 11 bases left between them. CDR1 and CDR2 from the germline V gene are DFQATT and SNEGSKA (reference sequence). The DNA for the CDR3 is TGCAGTGCTAGCGCGAGGGGAAAAGCTTTCTTT. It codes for CSASARGKAFF.

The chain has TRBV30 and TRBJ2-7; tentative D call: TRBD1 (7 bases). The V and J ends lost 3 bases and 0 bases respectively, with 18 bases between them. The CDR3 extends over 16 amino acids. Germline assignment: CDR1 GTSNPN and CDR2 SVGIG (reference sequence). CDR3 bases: TGTGCCTGGAGCGCTTGGGGGGCAGGGGGCTCCTACGAGCAGTACTTC. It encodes CAWSAWGAGGSYEQYF. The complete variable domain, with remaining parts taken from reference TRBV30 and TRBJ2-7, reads SQTIHQWPATLVQPVGSPLSLECTVEGTSNPNLYWYRQAAGRGLQLLFYSVGIGQISSEVPQNLSASRPQDRQFILSSKKLLLSDSGFYLCAWSAWGAGGSYEQYFGPGTRLTVT.

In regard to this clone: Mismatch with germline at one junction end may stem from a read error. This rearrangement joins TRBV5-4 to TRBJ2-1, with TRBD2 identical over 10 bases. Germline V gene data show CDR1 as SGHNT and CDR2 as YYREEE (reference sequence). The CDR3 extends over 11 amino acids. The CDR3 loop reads CASSLLAGEVF. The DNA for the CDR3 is TGTGCCAGCAGCTTGCTAGCGGGAGAGGTCTTC.

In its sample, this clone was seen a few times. CDR3 sequence: CASSSGLVSNEQFF. DNA of the CDR3: TGTGCCAGCAGCTCGGGACTAGTGAGCAATGAGCAGTTCTTC. The chain links TRBV7-3 to TRBJ2-1; 8 bases agree with TRBD2. The CDR3 consists of 14 residues. Germline CDR1 and CDR2: SGHTA and FQGTGA. The V segment lost 4 bases and the J segment 6 bases; nucleotides outside the gene matches: 5.

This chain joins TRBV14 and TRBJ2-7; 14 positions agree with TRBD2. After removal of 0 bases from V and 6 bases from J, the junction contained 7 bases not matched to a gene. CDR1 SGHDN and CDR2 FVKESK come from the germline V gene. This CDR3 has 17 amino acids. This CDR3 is CASSQDRGLAGASEQYF. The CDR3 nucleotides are TGTGCCAGCAGCCAAGATCGGGGACTAGCGGGAGCTTCCGAGCAGTACTTC.